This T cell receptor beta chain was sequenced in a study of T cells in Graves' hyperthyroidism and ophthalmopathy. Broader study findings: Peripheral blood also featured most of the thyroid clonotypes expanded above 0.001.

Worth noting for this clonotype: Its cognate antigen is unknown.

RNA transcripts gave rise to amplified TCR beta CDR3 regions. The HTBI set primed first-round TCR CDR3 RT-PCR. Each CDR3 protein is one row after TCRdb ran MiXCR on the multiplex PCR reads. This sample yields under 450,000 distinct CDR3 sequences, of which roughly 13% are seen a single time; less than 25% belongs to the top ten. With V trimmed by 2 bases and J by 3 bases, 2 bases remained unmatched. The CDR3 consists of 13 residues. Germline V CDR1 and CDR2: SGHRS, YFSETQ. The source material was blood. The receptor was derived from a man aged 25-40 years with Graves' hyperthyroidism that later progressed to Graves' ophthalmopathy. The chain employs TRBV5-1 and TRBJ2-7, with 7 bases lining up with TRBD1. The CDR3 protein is CASSFGQVYEQYF. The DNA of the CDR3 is TGCGCCAGCAGCTTTGGACAGGTCTACGAGCAGTACTTC.